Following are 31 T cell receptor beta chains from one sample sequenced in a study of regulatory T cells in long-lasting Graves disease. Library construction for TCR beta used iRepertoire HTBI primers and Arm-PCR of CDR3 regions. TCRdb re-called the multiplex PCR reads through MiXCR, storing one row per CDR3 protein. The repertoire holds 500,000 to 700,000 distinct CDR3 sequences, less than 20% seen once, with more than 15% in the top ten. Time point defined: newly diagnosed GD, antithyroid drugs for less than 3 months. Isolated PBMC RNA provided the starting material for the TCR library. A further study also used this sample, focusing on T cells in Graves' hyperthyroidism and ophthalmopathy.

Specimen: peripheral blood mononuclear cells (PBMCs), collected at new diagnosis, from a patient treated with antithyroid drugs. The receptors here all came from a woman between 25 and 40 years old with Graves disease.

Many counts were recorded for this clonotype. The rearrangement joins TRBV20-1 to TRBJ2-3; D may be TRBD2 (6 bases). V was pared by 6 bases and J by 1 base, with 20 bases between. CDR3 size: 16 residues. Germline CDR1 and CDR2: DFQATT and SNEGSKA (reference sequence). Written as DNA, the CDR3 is TGCAGTGCAAACAGGCTGGGGGGTCGGCGCACAGATACGCAGTATTTT. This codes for CSANRLGGRRTDTQYF.

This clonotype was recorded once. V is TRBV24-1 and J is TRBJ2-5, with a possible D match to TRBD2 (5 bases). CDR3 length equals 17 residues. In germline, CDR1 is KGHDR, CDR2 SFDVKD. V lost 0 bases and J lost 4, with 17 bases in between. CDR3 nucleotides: TGTGCCACCAGTGATTTGGTTGGGAGTCCTCGACCAGAGACCCAGTACTTC. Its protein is CATSDLVGSPRPETQYF.

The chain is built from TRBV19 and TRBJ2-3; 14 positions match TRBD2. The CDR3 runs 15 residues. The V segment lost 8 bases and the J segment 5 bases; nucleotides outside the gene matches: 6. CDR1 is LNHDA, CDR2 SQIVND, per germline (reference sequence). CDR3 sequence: CASRGTSGSKDTQYF. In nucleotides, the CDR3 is TGTGCCAGTCGCGGGACTAGCGGGAGTAAAGATACGCAGTATTTT. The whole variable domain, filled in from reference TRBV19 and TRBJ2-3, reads DGGITQSPKYLFRKEGQNVTLSCEQNLNHDAMYWYRQDPGQGLRLIYYSQIVNDFQKGDIAEGYSVSREKKESFPLTVTSAQKNPTAFYLCASRGTSGSKDTQYFGPGTRLTVL.

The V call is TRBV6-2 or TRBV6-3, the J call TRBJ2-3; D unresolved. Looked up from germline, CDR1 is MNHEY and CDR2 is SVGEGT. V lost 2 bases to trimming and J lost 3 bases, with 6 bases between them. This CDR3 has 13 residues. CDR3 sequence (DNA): TGTGCCAGCAGTTACCTAGGAACAGATACGCAGTATTTT. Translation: CASSYLGTDTQYF.

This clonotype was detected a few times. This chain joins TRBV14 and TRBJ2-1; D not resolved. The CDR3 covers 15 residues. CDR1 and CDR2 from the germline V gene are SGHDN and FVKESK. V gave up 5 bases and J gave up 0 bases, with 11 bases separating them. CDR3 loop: CASSGERISYNEQFF. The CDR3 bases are TGTGCCAGCAGCGGCGAGAGAATCTCCTACAATGAGCAGTTCTTC.

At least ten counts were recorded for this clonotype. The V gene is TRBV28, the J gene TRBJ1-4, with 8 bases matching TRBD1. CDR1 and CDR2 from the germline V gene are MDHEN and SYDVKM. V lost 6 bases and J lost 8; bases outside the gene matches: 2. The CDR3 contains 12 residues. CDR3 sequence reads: CASRSGGEKLFF. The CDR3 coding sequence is TGTGCCAGCAGGTCAGGGGGCGAAAAACTGTTTTTT.

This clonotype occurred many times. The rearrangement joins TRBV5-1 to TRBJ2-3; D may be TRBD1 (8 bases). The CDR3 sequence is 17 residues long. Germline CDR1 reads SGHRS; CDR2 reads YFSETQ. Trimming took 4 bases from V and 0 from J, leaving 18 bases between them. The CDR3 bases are TGCGCCAGCAGCCTCGGACAGGGCGGGGGTAGCACAGATACGCAGTATTTT. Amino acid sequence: CASSLGQGGGSTDTQYF.

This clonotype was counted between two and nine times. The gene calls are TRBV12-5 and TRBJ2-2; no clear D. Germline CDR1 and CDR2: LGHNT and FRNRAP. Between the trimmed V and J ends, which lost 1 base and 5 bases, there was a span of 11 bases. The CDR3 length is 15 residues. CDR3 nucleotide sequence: TGTGCTAGTGGTTTGGACCAGGCTCGGACCGGGGAGCTGTTTTTT. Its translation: CASGLDQARTGELFF.

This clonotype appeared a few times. CDR3 sequence reads: CASSLEGVGLGLYNEQFF. The CDR3 DNA reads as TGCGCCAGCAGCTTGGAAGGGGTCGGACTAGGCCTATACAATGAGCAGTTCTTC. The V call is TRBV5-1, the J call TRBJ2-1; TRBD2 matches at 7 bases. This CDR3 is 18 amino acids long. The junction had 13 bases not matched to a gene; V was cut back by 0 bases and J by 4 bases. The germline gives CDR1 SGHRS, CDR2 YFSETQ.

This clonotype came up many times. This CDR3 is CASSFIPQNTEAFF. CDR3 DNA sequence: TGTGCCAGCAGCTTTATTCCGCAGAACACTGAAGCTTTCTTT. This chain joins TRBV7-9 and TRBJ1-1; no clear D. Germline CDR1 reads SEHNR; CDR2 reads FQNEAQ (reference sequence). This CDR3 has 14 amino acids. Trimming took off 3 bases at V and 1 base at J, with 9 bases between the two ends.

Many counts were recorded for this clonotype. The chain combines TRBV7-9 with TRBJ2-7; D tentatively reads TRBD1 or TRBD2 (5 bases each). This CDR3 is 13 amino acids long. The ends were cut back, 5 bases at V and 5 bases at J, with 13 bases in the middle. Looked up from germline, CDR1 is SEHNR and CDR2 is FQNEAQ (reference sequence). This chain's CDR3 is CASSPRGPDEQYF. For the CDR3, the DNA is TGTGCCAGCAGCCCAAGGGGACCAGACGAGCAGTACTTC.

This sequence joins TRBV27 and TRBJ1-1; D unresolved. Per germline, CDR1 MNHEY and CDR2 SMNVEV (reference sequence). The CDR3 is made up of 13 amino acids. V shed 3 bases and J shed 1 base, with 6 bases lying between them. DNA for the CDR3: TGTGCCAGCAGTTTCGTCAGGAACACTGAAGCTTTCTTT. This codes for CASSFVRNTEAFF.

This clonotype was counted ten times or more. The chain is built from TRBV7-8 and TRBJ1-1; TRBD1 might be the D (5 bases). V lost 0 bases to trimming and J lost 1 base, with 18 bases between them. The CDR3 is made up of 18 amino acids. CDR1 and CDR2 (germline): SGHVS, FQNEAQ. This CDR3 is CASSLASALGGRNTEAFF. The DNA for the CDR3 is TGTGCCAGCAGCTTAGCGAGTGCCCTTGGGGGGAGGAACACTGAAGCTTTCTTT.

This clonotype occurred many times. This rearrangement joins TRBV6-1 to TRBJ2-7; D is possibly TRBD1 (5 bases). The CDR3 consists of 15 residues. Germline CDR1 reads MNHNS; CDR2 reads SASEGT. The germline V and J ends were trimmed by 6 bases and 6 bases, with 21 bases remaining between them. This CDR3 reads CASSYRIDRSGEQYF. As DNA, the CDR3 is TGTGCCAGCAGCTACCGCATCGACAGATCCGGCGAGCAGTACTTC.

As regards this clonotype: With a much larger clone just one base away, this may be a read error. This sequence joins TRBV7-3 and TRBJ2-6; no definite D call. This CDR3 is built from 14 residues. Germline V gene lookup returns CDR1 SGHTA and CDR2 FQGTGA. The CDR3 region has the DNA TGTGTCAGCAGCCCGTTCTCTGGGGCCAACGTCCTGACTTTC. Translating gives CVSSPFSGANVLTF.

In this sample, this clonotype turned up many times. CDR3 coding DNA: TGTGCCAGCCGGGACATACTTAATGAAAAACTGTTTTTT. Its translation is CASRDILNEKLFF. The gene calls are TRBV12-3 or TRBV12-4 and TRBJ1-4; weak D call: TRBD1 (6 bases). This CDR3 contains 13 residues. V was cut by 8 bases and J by 4 bases, with 11 bases left in between.

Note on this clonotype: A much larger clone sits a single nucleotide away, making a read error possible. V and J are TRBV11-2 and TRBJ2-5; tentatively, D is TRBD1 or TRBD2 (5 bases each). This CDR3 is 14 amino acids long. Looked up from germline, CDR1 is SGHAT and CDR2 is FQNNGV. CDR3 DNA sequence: TGTGCCAGCAGCTTAGAGGGACGGCTCTACGAGCAGCACTTC. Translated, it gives CASSLEGRLYEQHF.

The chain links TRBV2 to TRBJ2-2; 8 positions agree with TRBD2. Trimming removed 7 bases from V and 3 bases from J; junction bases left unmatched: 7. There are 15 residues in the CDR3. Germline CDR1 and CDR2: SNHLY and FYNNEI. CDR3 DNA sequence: TGTGCCAGCACCGACGGGGGGGCCTACACCGGGGAGCTGTTTTTT. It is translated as CASTDGGAYTGELFF.

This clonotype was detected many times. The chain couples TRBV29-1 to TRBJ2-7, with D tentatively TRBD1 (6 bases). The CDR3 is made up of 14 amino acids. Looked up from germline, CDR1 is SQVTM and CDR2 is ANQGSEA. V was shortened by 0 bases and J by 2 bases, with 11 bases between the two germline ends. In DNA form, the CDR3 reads TGCAGCGTTGAAGATCCGGGACATACCTACGAGCAGTACTTC. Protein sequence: CSVEDPGHTYEQYF.

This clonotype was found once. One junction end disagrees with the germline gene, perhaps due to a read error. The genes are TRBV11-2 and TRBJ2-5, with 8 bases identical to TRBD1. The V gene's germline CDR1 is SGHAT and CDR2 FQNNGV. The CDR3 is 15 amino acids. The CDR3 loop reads CASSSHWTGKETRYF. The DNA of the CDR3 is TGTGCCAGCAGTTCACATTGGACAGGGAAAGAGACCCGGTACTTC. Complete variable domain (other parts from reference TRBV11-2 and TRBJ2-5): EAGVAQSPRYKIIEKRQSVAFWCNPISGHATLYWYQQILGQGPKLLIQFQNNGVVDDSQLPKDRFSAERLKGVDSTLKIQPAKLEDSAVYLCASSSHWTGKETRYFGPGTRLLVL.

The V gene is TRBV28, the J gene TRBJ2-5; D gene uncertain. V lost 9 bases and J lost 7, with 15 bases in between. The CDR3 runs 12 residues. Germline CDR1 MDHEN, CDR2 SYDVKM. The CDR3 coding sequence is TGTGCCAGTTCGGGCGTGTATGGGACCCAGTACTTC. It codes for CASSGVYGTQYF.

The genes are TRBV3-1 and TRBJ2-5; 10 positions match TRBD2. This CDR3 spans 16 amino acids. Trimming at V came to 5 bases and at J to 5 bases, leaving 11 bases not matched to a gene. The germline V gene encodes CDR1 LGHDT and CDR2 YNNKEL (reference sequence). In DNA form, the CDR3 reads TGTGCCAGCAGCTTCCCCCTTAGCGGGAGGTCGGAGACCCAGTACTTC. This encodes CASSFPLSGRSETQYF.

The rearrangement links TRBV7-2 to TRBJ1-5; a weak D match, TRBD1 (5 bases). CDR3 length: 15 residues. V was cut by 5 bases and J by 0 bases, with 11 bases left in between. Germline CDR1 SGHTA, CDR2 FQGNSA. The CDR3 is CASSGAAISNQPQHF. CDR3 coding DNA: TGTGCCAGCAGCGGGGCAGCTATTAGCAATCAGCCCCAGCATTTT.

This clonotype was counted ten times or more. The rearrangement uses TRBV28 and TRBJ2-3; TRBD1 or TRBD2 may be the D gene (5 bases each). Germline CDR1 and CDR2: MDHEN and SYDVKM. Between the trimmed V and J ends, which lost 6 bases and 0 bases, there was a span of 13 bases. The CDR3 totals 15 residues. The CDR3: CASSPGGGSTDTQYF. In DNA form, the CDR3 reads TGTGCCAGCAGCCCCGGTGGGGGAAGCACAGATACGCAGTATTTT.

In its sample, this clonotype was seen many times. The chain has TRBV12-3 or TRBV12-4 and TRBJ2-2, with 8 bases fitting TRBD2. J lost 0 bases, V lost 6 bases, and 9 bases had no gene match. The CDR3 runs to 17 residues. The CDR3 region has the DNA TGTGCCAGCAGCCGTCTAGCGGGCCTATCGAACACCGGGGAGCTGTTTTTT. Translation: CASSRLAGLSNTGELFF.

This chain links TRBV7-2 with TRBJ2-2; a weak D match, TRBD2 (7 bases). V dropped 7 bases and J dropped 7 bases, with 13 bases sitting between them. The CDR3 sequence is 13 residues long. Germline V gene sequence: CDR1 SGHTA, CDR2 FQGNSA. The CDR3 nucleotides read TGTGCCAGCACCCGGGGGGCCGTCGGGGAGCTGTTTTTT. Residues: CASTRGAVGELFF.

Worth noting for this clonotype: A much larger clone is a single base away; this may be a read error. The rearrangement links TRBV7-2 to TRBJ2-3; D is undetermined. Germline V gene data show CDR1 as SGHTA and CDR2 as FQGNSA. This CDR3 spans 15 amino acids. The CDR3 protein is CAGSTAPISTDTQYF. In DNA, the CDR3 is TGTGCCGGCAGCACCGCCCCCATAAGCACAGATACGCAGTATTTT.

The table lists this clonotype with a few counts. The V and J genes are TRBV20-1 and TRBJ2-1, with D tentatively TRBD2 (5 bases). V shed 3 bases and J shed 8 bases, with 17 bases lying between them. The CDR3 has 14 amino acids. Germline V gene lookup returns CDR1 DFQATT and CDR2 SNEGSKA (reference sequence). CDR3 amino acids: CSASTGLAGDEQFF. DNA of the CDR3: TGCAGTGCTAGCACTGGGCTAGCAGGCGATGAGCAGTTCTTC.

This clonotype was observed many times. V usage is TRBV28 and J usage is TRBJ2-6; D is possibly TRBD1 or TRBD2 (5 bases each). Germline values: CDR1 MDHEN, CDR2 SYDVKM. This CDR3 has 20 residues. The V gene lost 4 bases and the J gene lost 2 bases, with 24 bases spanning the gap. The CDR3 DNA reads TGTGCCAGCAGTTCAACTATGGGCCCGGGGCGACGAGCTGGGGCCAACGTCCTGACTTTC. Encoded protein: CASSSTMGPGRRAGANVLTF. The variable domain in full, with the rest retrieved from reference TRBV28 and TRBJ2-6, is DVKVTQSSRYLVKRTGEKVFLECVQDMDHENMFWYRQDPGLGLRLIYFSYDVKMKEKGDIPEGYSVSREKKERFSLILESASTNQTSMYLCASSSTMGPGRRAGANVLTFGAGSRLTVL.

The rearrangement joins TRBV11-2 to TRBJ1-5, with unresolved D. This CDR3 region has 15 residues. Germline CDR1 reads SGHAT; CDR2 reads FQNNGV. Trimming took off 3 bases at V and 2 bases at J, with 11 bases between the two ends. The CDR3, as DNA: TGTGCCAGCAGCTTGGGAGTGGTGGGCAATCAGCCCCAGCATTTT. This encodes CASSLGVVGNQPQHF.

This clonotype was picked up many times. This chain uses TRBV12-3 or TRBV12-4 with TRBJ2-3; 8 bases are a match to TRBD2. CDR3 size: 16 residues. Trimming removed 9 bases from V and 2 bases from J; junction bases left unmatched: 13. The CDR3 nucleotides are TGTGCCAGTAACTTACCCGGGGGGGTCGTCACAGATACGCAGTATTTT. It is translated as CASNLPGGVVTDTQYF.